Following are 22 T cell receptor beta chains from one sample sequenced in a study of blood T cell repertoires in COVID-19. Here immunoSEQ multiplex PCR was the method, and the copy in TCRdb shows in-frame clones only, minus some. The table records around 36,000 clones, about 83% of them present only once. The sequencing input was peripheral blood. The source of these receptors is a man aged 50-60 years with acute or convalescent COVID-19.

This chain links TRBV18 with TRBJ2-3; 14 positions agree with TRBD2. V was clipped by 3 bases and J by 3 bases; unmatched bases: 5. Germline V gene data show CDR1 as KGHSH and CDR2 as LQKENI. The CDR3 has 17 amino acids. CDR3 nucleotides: TGTGCCAGCTCACCCTTCGGACTAGCGGGAGGTACAGATACGCAGTATTTT. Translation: CASSPFGLAGGTDTQYF.

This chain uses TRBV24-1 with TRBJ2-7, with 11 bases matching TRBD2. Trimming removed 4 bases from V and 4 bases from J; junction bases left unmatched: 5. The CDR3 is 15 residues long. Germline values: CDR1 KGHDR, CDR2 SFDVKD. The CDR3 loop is CATSDTGTSGYEQYF. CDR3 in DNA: TGTGCCACCAGTGACACCGGGACTAGCGGTTACGAGCAGTACTTC.

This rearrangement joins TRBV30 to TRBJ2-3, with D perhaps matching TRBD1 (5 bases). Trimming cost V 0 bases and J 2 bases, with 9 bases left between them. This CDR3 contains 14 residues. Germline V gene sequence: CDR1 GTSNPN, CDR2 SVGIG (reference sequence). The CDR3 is CAWSVQGTTDTQYF. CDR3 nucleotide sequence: TGTGCCTGGAGTGTGCAGGGAACCACAGATACGCAGTATTTT.

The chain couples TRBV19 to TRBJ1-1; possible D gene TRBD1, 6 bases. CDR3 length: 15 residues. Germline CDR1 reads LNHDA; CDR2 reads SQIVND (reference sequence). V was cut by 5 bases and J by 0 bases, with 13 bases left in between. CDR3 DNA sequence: TGTGCCAGTAGTGTGGGACATTGGATGAACACTGAAGCTTTCTTT. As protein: CASSVGHWMNTEAFF. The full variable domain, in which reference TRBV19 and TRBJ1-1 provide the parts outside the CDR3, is DGGITQSPKYLFRKEGQNVTLSCEQNLNHDAMYWYRQDPGQGLRLIYYSQIVNDFQKGDIAEGYSVSREKKESFPLTVTSAQKNPTAFYLCASSVGHWMNTEAFFGQGTRLTVV.

CDR3 sequence: CASSLGQGTNSPLHF. In nucleotides, the CDR3 is TGTGCCAGCAGCTTAGGACAGGGGACAAATTCACCCCTCCACTTT. This chain joins TRBV7-3 and TRBJ1-6, with 9 bases matching TRBD1. The CDR3 sequence is 15 residues long. Trimming removed 2 bases from V and 7 bases from J; junction bases left unmatched: 3. CDR1 and CDR2 (germline): SGHTA, FQGTGA. Full variable domain (outside the CDR3, taken from reference TRBV7-3 and TRBJ1-6): GAGVSQTPSNKVTEKGKYVELRCDPISGHTALYWYRQSLGQGPEFLIYFQGTGAADDSGLPNDRFFAVRPEGSVSTLKIQRTERGDSAVYLCASSLGQGTNSPLHFGNGTRLTVT.

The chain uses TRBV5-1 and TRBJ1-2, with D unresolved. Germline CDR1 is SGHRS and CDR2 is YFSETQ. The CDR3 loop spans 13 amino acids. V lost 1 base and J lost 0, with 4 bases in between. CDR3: CASSLTANYGYTF. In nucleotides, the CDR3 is TGCGCCAGCAGCTTGACAGCTAACTATGGCTACACCTTC.

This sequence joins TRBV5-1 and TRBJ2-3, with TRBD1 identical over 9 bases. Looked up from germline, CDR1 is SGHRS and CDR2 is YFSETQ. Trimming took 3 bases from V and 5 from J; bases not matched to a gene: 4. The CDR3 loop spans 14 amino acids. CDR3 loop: CASSSGQGKDTQYF. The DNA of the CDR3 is TGCGCCAGCAGCTCGGGACAGGGTAAAGATACGCAGTATTTT.

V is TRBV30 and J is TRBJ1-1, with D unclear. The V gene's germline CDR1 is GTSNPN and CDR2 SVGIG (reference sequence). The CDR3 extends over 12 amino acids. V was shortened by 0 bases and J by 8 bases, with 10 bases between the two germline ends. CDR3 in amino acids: CAWSVQNAEAFF. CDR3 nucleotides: TGTGCCTGGAGTGTACAGAACGCCGAAGCTTTCTTT.

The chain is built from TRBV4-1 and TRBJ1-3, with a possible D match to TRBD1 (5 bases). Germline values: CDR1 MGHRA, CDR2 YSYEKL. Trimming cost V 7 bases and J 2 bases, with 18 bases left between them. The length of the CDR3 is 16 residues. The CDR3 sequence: CASTRVGGVPGNTIYF. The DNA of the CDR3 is TGCGCCAGCACCCGAGTGGGAGGGGTCCCTGGAAACACCATATATTTT.

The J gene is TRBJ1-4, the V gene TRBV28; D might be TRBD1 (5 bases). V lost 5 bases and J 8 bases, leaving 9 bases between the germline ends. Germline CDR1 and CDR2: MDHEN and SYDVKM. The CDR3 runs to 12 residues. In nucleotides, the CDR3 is TGTGCCAGCAGTGTGACAGTGGAAAAACTGTTTTTT. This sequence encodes CASSVTVEKLFF.

The CDR3 DNA reads TGCGCCAGCAGCTTGGCAGGGTACGATGGCTACACCTTC. It yields the protein CASSLAGYDGYTF. V gene TRBV5-1 combines with J gene TRBJ1-2; D may be TRBD1 (5 bases). The V end lost 0 bases, the J end lost 6 bases, and 9 bases lay between the germline ends. Looked up from germline, CDR1 is SGHRS and CDR2 is YFSETQ. The length of the CDR3 is 13 residues.

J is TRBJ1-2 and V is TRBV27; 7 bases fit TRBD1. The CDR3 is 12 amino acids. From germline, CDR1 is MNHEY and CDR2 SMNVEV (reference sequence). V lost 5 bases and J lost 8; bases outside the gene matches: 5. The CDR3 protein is CASSRDRRGYTF. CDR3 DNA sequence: TGTGCCAGCAGTCGGGACAGACGGGGCTACACCTTC.

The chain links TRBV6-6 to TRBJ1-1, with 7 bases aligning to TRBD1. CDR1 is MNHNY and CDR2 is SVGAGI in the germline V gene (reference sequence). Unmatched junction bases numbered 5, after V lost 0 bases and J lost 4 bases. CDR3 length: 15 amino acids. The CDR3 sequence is CASSYSSQGGTEAFF. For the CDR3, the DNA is TGTGCCAGCAGTTACTCGTCCCAGGGGGGCACTGAAGCTTTCTTT.

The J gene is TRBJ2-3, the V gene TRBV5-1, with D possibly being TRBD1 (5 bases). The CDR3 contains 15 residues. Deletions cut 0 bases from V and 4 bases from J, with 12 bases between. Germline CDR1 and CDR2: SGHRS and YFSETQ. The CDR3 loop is CASSLEGRAADTQYF. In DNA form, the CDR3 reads TGCGCCAGCAGCTTGGAGGGCAGGGCTGCAGATACGCAGTATTTT.

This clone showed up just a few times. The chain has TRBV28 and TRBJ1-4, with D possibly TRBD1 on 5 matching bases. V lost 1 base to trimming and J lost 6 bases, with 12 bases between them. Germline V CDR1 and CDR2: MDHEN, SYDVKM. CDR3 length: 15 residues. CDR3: CASSLSVGGYEKLFF. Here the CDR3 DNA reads TGTGCCAGCAGTTTATCGGTGGGGGGTTATGAAAAACTGTTTTTT. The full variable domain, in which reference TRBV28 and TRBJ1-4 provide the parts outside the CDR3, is DVKVTQSSRYLVKRTGEKVFLECVQDMDHENMFWYRQDPGLGLRLIYFSYDVKMKEKGDIPEGYSVSREKKERFSLILESASTNQTSMYLCASSLSVGGYEKLFFGSGTQLSVL.

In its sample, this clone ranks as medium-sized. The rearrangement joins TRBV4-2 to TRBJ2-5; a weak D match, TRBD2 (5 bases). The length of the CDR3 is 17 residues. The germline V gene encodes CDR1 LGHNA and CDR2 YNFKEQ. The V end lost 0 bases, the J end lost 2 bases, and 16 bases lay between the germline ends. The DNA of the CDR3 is TGTGCCAGCAGCCAAGATCTGGGAGTAGCAAGGCAAGAGACCCAGTACTTC. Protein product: CASSQDLGVARQETQYF.

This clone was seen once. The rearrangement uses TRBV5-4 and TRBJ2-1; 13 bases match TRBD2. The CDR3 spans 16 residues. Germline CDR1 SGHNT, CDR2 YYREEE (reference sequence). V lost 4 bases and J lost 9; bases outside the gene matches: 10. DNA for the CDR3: TGTGCCAGCAGCAGAACAACTAGCGGGGGGGAGACTGAGCAGTTCTTC. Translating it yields CASSRTTSGGETEQFF.

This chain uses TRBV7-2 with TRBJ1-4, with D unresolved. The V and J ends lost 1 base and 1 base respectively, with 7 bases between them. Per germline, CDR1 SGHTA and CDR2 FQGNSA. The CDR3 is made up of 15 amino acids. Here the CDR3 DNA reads TGTGCCAGCAGCTTAGTCCGGGGAACTAATGAAAAACTGTTTTTT. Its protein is CASSLVRGTNEKLFF.

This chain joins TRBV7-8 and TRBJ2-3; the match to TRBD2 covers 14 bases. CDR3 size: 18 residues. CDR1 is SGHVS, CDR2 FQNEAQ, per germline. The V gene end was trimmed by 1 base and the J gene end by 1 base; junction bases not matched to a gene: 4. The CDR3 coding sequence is TGTGCCAGCAGCTTAGAGACTAGCGGGGGGGCCGGCACAGATACGCAGTATTTT. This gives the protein CASSLETSGGAGTDTQYF. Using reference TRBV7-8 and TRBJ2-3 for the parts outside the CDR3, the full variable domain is GAGVSQSPRYKVAKRGQDVALRCDPISGHVSLFWYQQALGQGPEFLTYFQNEAQLDKSGLPSDRFFAERPEGSVSTLKIQRTQQEDSAVYLCASSLETSGGAGTDTQYFGPGTRLTVL.

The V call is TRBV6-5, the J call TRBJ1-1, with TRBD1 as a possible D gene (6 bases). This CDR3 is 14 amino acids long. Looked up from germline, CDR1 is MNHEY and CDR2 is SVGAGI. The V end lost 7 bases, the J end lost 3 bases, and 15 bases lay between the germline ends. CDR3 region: CASNAGGADTEAFF. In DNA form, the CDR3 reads TGTGCCAGCAATGCGGGGGGGGCGGACACTGAAGCTTTCTTT.

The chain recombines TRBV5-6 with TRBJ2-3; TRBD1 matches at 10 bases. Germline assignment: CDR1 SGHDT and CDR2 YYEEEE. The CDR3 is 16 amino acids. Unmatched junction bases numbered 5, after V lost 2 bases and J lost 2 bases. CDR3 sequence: CASSFEGQGLTDTQYF. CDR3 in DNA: TGTGCCAGCAGCTTTGAGGGACAGGGGCTCACAGATACGCAGTATTTT.

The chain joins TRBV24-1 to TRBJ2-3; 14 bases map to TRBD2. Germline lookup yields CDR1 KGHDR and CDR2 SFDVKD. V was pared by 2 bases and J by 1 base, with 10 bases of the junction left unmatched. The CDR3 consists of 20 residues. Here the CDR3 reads CATSDWMGGLAGAGTDTQYF. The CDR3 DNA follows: TGTGCCACCAGTGATTGGATGGGGGGACTAGCGGGAGCTGGCACAGATACGCAGTATTTT.